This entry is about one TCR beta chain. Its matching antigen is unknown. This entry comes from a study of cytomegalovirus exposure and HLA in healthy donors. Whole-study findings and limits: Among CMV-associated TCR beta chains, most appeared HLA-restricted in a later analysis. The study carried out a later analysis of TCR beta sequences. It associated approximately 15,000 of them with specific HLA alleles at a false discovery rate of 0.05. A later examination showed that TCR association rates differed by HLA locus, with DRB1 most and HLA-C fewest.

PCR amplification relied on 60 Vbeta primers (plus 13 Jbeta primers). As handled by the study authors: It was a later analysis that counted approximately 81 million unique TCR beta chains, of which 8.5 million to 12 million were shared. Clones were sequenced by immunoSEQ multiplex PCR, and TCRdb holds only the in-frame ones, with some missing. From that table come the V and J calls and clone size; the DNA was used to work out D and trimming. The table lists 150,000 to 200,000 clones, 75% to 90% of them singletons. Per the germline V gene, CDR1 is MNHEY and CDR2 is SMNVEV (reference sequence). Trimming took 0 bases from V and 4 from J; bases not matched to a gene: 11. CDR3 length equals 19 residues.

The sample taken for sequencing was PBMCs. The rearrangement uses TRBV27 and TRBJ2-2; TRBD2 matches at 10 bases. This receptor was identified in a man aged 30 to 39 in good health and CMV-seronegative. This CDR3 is CASSLSASGRALSTGELFF. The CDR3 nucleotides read TGTGCCAGCAGTTTATCGGCGAGCGGGAGGGCCCTTAGCACCGGGGAGCTGTTTTTT.